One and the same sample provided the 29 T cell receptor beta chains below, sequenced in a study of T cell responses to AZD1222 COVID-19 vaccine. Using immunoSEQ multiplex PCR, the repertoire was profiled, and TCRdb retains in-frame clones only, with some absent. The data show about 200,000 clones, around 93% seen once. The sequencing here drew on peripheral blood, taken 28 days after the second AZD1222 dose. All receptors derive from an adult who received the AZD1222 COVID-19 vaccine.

CDR3 bases: TGTGCCAGCAGCGACAGGGTGGTTGGCTACACCTTC. Translation gives CASSDRVVGYTF. The V and J genes are TRBV9 and TRBJ1-2; D possibly corresponds to TRBD1 (6 bases). With 3 bases removed from V and 7 bases from J, the gap between germline ends came to 10 bases. The CDR3 runs 12 residues. The germline V gene has CDR1 SGDLS and CDR2 YYNGEE.

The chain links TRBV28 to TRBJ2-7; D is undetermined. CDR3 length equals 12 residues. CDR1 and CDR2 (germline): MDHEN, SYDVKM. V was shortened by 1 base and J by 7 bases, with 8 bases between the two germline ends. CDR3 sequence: CASSLSGDEQYF. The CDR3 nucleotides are TGTGCCAGCAGTTTATCTGGGGATGAGCAGTACTTC.

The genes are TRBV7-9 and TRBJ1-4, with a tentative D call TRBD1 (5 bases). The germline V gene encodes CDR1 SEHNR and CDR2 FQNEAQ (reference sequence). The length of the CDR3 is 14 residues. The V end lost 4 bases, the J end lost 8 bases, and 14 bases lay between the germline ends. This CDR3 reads CASSSGPGYEKLFF. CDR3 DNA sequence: TGTGCCAGCAGCTCGGGGCCGGGATACGAAAAACTGTTTTTT.

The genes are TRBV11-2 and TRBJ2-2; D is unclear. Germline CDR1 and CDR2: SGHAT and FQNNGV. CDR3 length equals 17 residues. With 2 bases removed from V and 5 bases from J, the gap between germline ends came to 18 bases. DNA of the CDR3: TGTGCCAGCAGCTTAAGTATTGGGCCTTCCCTTACCGGGGAGCTGTTTTTT. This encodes CASSLSIGPSLTGELFF.

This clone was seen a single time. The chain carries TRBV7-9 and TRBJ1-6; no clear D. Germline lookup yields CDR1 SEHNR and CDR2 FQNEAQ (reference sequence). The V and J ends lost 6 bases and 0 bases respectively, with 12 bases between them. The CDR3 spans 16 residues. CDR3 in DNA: TGTGCCAGCAGAGCCTCGGGGAGCTCCTATAATTCACCCCTCCACTTT. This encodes CASRASGSSYNSPLHF.

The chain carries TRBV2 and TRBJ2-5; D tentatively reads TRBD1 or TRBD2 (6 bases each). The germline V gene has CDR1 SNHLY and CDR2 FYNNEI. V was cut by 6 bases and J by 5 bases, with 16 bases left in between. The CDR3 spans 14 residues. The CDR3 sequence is CASRARGGQETQYF. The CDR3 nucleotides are TGTGCCAGCAGAGCCAGAGGGGGGCAGGAGACCCAGTACTTC. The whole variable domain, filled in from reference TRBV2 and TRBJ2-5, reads EPEVTQTPSHQVTQMGQEVILRCVPISNHLYFYWYRQILGQKVEFLVSFYNNEISEKSEIFDDQFSVERPDGSNFTLKIRSTKLEDSAMYFCASRARGGQETQYFGPGTRLLVL.

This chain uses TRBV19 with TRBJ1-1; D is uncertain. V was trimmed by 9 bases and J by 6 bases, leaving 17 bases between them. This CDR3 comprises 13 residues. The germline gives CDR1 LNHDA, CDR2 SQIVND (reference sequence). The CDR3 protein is CASAVQDASEAFF. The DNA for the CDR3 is TGTGCCAGCGCGGTTCAAGACGCCTCTGAAGCTTTCTTT.

CDR3 nucleotide sequence: TGTGCCAGCGACCATCGGCGAGGGTTGGGCGAGCAGTACTTC. Translated, it gives CASDHRRGLGEQYF. The chain uses TRBV6-5 and TRBJ2-7; D perhaps matches TRBD2 (5 bases). The V and J ends lost 8 bases and 6 bases respectively, with 20 bases between them. Germline CDR1 and CDR2: MNHEY and SVGAGI. The CDR3 length is 14 residues.

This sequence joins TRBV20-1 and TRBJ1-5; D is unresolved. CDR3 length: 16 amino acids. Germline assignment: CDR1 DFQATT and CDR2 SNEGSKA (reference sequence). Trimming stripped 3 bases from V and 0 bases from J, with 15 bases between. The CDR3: CSASRREAYSNQPQHF. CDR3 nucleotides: TGCAGTGCTAGTCGAAGGGAGGCCTATAGCAATCAGCCCCAGCATTTT.

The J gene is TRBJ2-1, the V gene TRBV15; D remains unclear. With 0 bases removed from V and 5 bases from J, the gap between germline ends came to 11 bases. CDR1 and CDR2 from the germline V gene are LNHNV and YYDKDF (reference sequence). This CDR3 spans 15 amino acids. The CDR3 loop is CATSRESGLNNEQFF. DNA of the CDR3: TGTGCCACCAGCAGAGAGTCCGGCTTAAACAATGAGCAGTTCTTC.

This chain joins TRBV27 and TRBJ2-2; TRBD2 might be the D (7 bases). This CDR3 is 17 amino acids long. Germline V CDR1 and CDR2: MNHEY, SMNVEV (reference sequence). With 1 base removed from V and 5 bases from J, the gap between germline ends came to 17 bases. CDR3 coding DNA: TGTGCCAGCAGTTTATTCCGGACAGAGGGACTAACCGGGGAGCTGTTTTTT. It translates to CASSLFRTEGLTGELFF.

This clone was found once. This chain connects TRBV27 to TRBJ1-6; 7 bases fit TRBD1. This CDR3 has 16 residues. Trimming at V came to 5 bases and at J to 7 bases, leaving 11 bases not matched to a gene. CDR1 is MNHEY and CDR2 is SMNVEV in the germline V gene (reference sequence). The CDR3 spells CASSPNLGTVNSPLHF. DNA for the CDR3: TGTGCCAGCAGTCCCAACCTCGGGACAGTCAATTCACCCCTCCACTTT.

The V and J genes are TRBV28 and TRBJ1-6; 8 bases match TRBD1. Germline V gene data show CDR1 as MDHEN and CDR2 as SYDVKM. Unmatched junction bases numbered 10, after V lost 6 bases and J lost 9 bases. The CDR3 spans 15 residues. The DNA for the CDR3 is TGTGCCAGCAGAGCGGACAGGGTGGGGGGTTCACCCCTCCACTTT. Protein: CASRADRVGGSPLHF.

The DNA for the CDR3 is TGTGCCAGCCTCTTTAGGCGGTACAATCAGCCCCAGCATTTT. It is translated as CASLFRRYNQPQHF. The V gene is TRBV28, the J gene TRBJ1-5, with D unresolved. V was cut by 8 bases and J by 3 bases, with 14 bases left in between. Germline CDR1 is MDHEN and CDR2 is SYDVKM. This CDR3 has 14 amino acids. The full variable domain, in which reference TRBV28 and TRBJ1-5 provide the parts outside the CDR3, is DVKVTQSSRYLVKRTGEKVFLECVQDMDHENMFWYRQDPGLGLRLIYFSYDVKMKEKGDIPEGYSVSREKKERFSLILESASTNQTSMYLCASLFRRYNQPQHFGDGTRLSIL.

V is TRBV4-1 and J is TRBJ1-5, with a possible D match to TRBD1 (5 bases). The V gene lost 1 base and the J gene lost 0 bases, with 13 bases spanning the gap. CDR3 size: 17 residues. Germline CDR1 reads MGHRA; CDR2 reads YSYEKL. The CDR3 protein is CASSQGTTAYSNQPQHF. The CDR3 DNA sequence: TGCGCCAGCAGCCAAGGGACGACAGCCTATAGCAATCAGCCCCAGCATTTT.

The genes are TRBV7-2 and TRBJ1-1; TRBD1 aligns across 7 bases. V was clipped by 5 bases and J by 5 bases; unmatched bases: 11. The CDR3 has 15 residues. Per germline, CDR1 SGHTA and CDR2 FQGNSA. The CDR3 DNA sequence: TGTGCCAGCAGCCTCGCCTCAGGGGGATCTACTGAAGCTTTCTTT. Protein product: CASSLASGGSTEAFF.

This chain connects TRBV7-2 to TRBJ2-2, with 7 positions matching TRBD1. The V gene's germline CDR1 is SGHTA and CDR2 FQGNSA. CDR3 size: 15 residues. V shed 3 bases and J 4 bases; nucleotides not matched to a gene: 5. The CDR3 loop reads CASSFPYRGTGELFF. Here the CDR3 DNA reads TGTGCCAGCAGCTTTCCCTACAGGGGCACCGGGGAGCTGTTTTTT.

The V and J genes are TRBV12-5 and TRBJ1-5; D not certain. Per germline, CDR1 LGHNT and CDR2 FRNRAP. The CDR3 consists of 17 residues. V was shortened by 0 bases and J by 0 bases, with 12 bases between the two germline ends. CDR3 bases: TGTGCTAGTGGTTTGGTATTGGGGATTAATAGCAATCAGCCCCAGCATTTT. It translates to CASGLVLGINSNQPQHF.

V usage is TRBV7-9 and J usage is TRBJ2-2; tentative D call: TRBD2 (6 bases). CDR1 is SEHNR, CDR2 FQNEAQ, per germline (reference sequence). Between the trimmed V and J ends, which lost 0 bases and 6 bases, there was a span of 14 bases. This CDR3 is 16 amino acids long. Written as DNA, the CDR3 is TGTGCCAGCAGCTTAGCAGCAGGGAGGCGAGCCGGGGAGCTGTTTTTT. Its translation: CASSLAAGRRAGELFF.

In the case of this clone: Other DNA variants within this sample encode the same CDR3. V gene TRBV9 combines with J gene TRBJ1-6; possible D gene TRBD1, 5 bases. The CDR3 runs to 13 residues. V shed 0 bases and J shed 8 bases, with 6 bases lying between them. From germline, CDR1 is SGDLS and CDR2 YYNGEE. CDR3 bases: TGTGCCAGCAGCGTAGCGGGGGATTCACCCCTCCACTTT. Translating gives CASSVAGDSPLHF.

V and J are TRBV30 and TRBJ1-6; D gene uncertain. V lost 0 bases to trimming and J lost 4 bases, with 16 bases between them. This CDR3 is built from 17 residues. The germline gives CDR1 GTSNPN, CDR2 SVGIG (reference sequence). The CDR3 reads CAWSVRKGRNYNSPLHF. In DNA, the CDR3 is TGTGCCTGGAGTGTACGGAAAGGGAGAAATTATAATTCACCCCTCCACTTT.

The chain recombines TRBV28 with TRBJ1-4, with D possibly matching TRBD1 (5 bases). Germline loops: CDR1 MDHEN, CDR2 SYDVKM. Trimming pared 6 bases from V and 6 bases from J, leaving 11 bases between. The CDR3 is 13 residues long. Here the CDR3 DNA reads TGTGCCAGCAGGGACAATGGTGATGAAAAACTGTTTTTT. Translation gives CASRDNGDEKLFF.

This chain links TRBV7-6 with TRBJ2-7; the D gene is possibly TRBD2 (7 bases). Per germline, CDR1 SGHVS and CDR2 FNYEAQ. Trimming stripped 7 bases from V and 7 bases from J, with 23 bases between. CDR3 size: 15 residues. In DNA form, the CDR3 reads TGTGCCAGCACCCTAAGAGGGGGGGCAGCGGAAGAGCAGTACTTC. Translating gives CASTLRGGAAEEQYF.

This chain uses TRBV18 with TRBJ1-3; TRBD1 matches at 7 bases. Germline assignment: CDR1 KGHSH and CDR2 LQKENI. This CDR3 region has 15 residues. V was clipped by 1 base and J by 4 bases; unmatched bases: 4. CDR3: CASSPRQGSGNTIYF. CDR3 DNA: TGTGCCAGCTCACCACGACAGGGTTCGGGAAACACCATATATTTT.

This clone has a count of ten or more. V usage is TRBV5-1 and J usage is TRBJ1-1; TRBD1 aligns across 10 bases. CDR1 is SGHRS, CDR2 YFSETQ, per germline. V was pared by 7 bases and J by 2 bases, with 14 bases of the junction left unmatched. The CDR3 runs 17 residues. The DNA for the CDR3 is TGCGCCAGCGACTCCGGGACAGGGGCTGGGGCTAACACTGAAGCTTTCTTT. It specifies CASDSGTGAGANTEAFF.

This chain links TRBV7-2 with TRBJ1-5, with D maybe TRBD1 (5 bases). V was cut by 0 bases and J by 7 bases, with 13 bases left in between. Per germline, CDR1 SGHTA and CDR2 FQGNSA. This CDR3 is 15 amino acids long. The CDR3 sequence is CASSLAGGLWQPQHF. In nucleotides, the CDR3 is TGTGCCAGCAGCTTAGCGGGGGGATTGTGGCAGCCCCAGCATTTT.

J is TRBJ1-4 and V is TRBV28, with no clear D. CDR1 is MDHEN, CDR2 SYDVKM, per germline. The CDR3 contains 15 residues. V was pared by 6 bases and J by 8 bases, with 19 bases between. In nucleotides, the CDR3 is TGTGCCAGCAGCCCGGGTGACCAAAAAGGAGAAAAACTGTTTTTT. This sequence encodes CASSPGDQKGEKLFF.

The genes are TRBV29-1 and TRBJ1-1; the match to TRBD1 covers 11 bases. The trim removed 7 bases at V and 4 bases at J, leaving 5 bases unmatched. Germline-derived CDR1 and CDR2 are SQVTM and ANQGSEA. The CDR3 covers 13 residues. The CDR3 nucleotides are TGCAGCGCCTACGGGACAGGGGGCACTGAAGCTTTCTTT. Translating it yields CSAYGTGGTEAFF.

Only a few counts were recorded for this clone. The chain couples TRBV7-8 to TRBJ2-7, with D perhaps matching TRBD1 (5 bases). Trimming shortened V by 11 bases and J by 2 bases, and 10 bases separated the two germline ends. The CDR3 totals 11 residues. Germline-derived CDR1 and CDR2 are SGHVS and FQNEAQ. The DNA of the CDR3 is TGTGCCCATCCAGGGCCCTACGAGCAGTACTTC. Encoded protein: CAHPGPYEQYF.